This T cell receptor (beta chain) was identified during a study of cytomegalovirus exposure and HLA in healthy donors. General study findings and limits: Cytomegalovirus-associated status was assigned to about 160 TCR beta chains. Sequencing likely caused a cluster of highly shared sequence variants. Analyzed later, most CMV-associated TCR beta chains appeared HLA-restricted.

About this clone itself: Its antigen is as yet unknown. Mismatch with germline at one junction end may stem from a read error.

This CDR3 comprises 16 residues. Per the germline V gene, CDR1 is SEHNR and CDR2 is FQNEAQ (reference sequence). PCR involved 60 Vbeta and 13 Jbeta primers. Original processing methods: Later analysis identified some 80 million unique TCR beta chains, some 10 million shared. TCRdb's table, derived via immunoSEQ multiplex PCR, lists solely in-frame clones and lacks some. Clone size and the V and J calls come from that table; the DNA yielded D and trimming. This sample has 130,000 or so clones; approximately 91% occur once, and the top ten carry 0.51%. This chain links TRBV7-9 with TRBJ2-7; TRBD2 might be the D (5 bases). Sequencing used PBMCs. The receptor comes from a middle-aged woman in good health and CMV-seronegative. CDR3 DNA: TGTTCCAGCAGCTTAGTAAGCGGCTTCAGCTCGTACGAGCAGTACTTC. It specifies CSSSLVSGFSSYEQYF.